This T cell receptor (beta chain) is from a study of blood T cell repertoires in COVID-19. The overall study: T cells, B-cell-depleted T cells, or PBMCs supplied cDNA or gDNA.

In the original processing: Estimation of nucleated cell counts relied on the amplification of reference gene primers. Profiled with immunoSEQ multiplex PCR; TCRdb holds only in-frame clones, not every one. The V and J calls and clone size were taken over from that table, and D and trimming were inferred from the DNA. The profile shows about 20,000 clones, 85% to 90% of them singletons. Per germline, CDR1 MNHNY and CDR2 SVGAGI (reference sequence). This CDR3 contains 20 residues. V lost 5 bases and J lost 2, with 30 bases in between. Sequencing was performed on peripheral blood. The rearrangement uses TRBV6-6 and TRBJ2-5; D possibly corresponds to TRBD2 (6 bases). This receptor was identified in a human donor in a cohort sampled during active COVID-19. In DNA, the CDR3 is TGTGCCAGCAGTCGAGGTGGGGGGTTAGCAGGTTTAGGCCCGCAAGAGACCCAGTACTTC. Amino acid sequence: CASSRGGGLAGLGPQETQYF.